This TCR beta chain is drawn from a study of regulatory T cells in long-lasting Graves disease. Looking at the study overall: The term persistent Graves' disease signified upward of 5 years on antithyroid drugs with positive TSH receptor antibodies.

Time point meaning: persistent/refractory GD, antithyroid drugs over 5 years with positive TRAb. From RNA extracted from PBMCs, the TCR library was made. In Xi'an, China, an endocrinology department was the source of patients. This clonotype was found a few times. Its antigen remains unidentified. Germline-derived CDR1 and CDR2 are SQVTM and ANQGSEA. Unmatched junction bases numbered 12, after V lost 6 bases and J lost 4 bases. The CDR3 extends over 17 amino acids. Study outcomes and limitations: Clonotypes that were public and shared totalled about 2,500 in persistent patients versus roughly 1,000 in new patients.

CDR3 regions were amplified by Arm-PCR using iRepertoire HTBI primers to build TCR beta libraries. MiXCR, run by TCRdb on the multiplex PCR reads, gives a single entry per CDR3 protein. The data hold 310,000 or so distinct CDR3 sequences, with 20% to 25% observed a single time. This chain uses TRBV29-1 with TRBJ2-3; TRBD2 aligns across 14 bases. This TCR derives from a female donor with Graves disease. Sequenced material: peripheral blood mononuclear cells (PBMCs), taken when the disease was refractory, from a patient treated with antithyroid drugs. CDR3 residues: CSVRTGTSGSRPDTQYF. As DNA, the CDR3 is TGCAGCGTCCGGACAGGGACTAGCGGGAGCCGACCAGATACGCAGTATTTT.